This TCR beta chain was recovered during a study of OX40 agonist ivuxolimab in advanced cancers. In the study overall: Dosing consisted of intravenous ivuxolimab at 0.01 to 10 mg/kg every 2 weeks.

Some clones are missing from TCRdb's copy, which holds only in-frame ones; the method was immunoSEQ multiplex PCR. Of roughly 41,000 clones listed, 88% are singletons. Germline V gives CDR1 MNHNS, CDR2 SASEGT. Deletions cut 9 bases from V and 0 bases from J, with 12 bases between. The CDR3 has 14 amino acids. The clonotype was recovered from an adult with an advanced solid tumor such as melanoma, head and neck, liver or kidney cancer. V is TRBV6-1 and J is TRBJ2-1; D is possibly TRBD1 (5 bases). The material was CD4+ or CD8+ T cells sorted from blood, obtained in a trial of the OX40 agonist ivuxolimab. CDR3 DNA sequence: TGTGCCAGTGGTGGACACCGCTCCTACAATGAGCAGTTCTTC. Amino acid sequence: CASGGHRSYNEQFF.